The 14 T cell receptor beta chains below come from one sample, sequenced in a study of shared clonotypes between healthy human individuals. TCRdb's table, derived via immunoSEQ multiplex PCR, lists solely in-frame clones and lacks some. The sample consists of about 600,000 clones, 95% to 98% of them appearing once. Terminally differentiated effector memory CD45RA+ cells were excluded by CCR7 positive selection of CD45RO-negative cells. Sequences were obtained from naive CD8+ T cells sorted from blood. Receptors were obtained from a man aged 25 to 40 in good health.

The chain is built from TRBV27 and TRBJ1-1; D not resolved. This CDR3 has 13 amino acids. Germline assignment: CDR1 MNHEY and CDR2 SMNVEV (reference sequence). The V gene lost 5 bases and the J gene lost 0 bases, with 7 bases spanning the gap. The CDR3 DNA reads as TGTGCCAGCAGTGTTAGCCTGAACACTGAAGCTTTCTTT. Translated, it gives CASSVSLNTEAFF.

The chain recombines TRBV7-9 with TRBJ1-4, with TRBD1 matching 10 bases. Looked up from germline, CDR1 is SEHNR and CDR2 is FQNEAQ (reference sequence). With V trimmed by 5 bases and J by 7 bases, 4 bases remained unmatched. The CDR3 extends over 14 amino acids. The CDR3 is CASSLGQGPEKLFF. The CDR3, as DNA: TGTGCCAGCAGCCTGGGACAGGGGCCTGAAAAACTGTTTTTT.

The rearrangement links TRBV5-4 to TRBJ2-1; TRBD2 matches 7 bases. This CDR3 spans 16 amino acids. Germline values: CDR1 SGHNT, CDR2 YYREEE (reference sequence). V lost 0 bases to trimming and J lost 2 bases; unmatched junction nucleotides: 5. CDR3 nucleotide sequence: TGTGCCAGCAGCTTGGACCGGCGGGGGACCTACAATGAGCAGTTCTTC. Encoded protein: CASSLDRRGTYNEQFF.

The chain links TRBV6-1 to TRBJ2-3, with 7 bases aligning to TRBD2. There are 14 residues in the CDR3. The V and J ends lost 8 bases and 4 bases, in that order; junction bases with no gene match: 9. Germline V gene sequence: CDR1 MNHNS, CDR2 SASEGT. The CDR3 spells CASWTSYLADTQYF. In nucleotides, the CDR3 is TGTGCCAGCTGGACTAGTTATCTCGCAGATACGCAGTATTTT.

The CDR3 sequence: CASSGRLAGGRLVEQFF. DNA for the CDR3: TGCGCCAGCAGTGGTCGACTAGCGGGAGGGCGGTTGGTTGAGCAGTTCTTC. The V call is TRBV10-1, the J call TRBJ2-1; TRBD2 matches at 14 bases. The V and J ends lost 4 bases and 9 bases, in that order; junction bases with no gene match: 11. The CDR3 has 17 residues. Germline V gene lookup returns CDR1 WNHNN and CDR2 SYGVQD (reference sequence).

The V call is TRBV27, the J call TRBJ2-6, with D hard to call. CDR1 is MNHEY and CDR2 is SMNVEV in the germline V gene (reference sequence). V dropped 5 bases and J dropped 1 base, with 9 bases sitting between them. CDR3 length: 15 residues. The CDR3 sequence is CASSQSPSGANVLTF. Written as DNA, the CDR3 is TGTGCCAGCAGTCAATCCCCTTCTGGGGCCAACGTCCTGACTTTC.

Turning to this clone: Other DNA sequences from this sample encode an identical CDR3 as well. The chain combines TRBV5-1 with TRBJ2-7, with D perhaps TRBD1 (6 bases). V was cut by 1 base and J by 4 bases, with 6 bases left in between. Germline lookup yields CDR1 SGHRS and CDR2 YFSETQ. CDR3 length: 12 residues. CDR3 residues: CASSLQGYEQYF. The CDR3, as DNA: TGCGCCAGCAGCTTGCAGGGGTACGAGCAGTACTTC.

This chain connects TRBV2 to TRBJ1-2; no firm D call. This CDR3 has 11 residues. The germline V and J ends were trimmed by 10 bases and 6 bases, with 12 bases remaining between them. Per germline, CDR1 SNHLY and CDR2 FYNNEI. CDR3 sequence: CATQGKNGYTF. The DNA of the CDR3 is TGTGCCACCCAAGGGAAGAATGGCTACACCTTC.

The CDR3 coding sequence is TGTGAAGGTGGACAGGAGATATCCTCTGGGGCCAACGTCCTGACTTTC. Its translation is CEGGQEISSGANVLTF. The rearrangement joins TRBV5-6 to TRBJ2-6; 7 bases map to TRBD1. This CDR3 has 16 amino acids. CDR1 is SGHDT, CDR2 YYEEEE, per germline.

The rearrangement joins TRBV2 to TRBJ2-3; TRBD1 is a possible D gene (6 bases). The CDR3 spans 15 residues. Trimming stripped 1 base from V and 0 bases from J, with 8 bases between. CDR1 and CDR2 (germline): SNHLY, FYNNEI. The CDR3 DNA sequence: TGTGCCAGCAGTGAAGGGACAGCTAGCACAGATACGCAGTATTTT. Its protein product is CASSEGTASTDTQYF.

The chain carries TRBV4-1 and TRBJ2-2; 8 bases match TRBD2. This CDR3 has 17 amino acids. Germline CDR1 is MGHRA and CDR2 is YSYEKL. V gave up 0 bases and J gave up 6 bases; unmatched junction bases: 9. CDR3 bases: TGCGCCAGCAGCCAAGATACCCCCAGCGGGAGTTCCGGGGAGCTGTTTTTT. Residues: CASSQDTPSGSSGELFF.

The chain carries TRBV13 and TRBJ2-1, with 7 positions matching TRBD2. Looked up from germline, CDR1 is PRHDT and CDR2 is FYEKMQ (reference sequence). This CDR3 is 15 amino acids long. V shed 2 bases, J shed 5 bases, and the junction held 6 bases outside the gene matches. The CDR3 region has the DNA TGTGCCAGCAGCTTAAGCCTAGCGGAAGACAATGAGCAGTTCTTC. Its translation: CASSLSLAEDNEQFF.

The rearrangement uses TRBV27 and TRBJ2-7; 9 bases line up with TRBD2. CDR3 length: 17 amino acids. The J segment lost 3 bases and the V segment lost 11 bases, leaving 20 bases of the junction unmatched. CDR1 and CDR2 from the germline V gene are MNHEY and SMNVEV (reference sequence). The CDR3 bases are TGTGCCTCCGATCGGACCAGGACTAGCGCCCCCATCTACGAGCAGTACTTC. This codes for CASDRTRTSAPIYEQYF.

This clone has just one count. The rearrangement joins TRBV4-2 to TRBJ2-1, with D possibly TRBD2 on 7 matching bases. Per germline, CDR1 LGHNA and CDR2 YNFKEQ. The CDR3 totals 19 residues. The V gene lost 3 bases and the J gene lost 2 bases, with 23 bases spanning the gap. The CDR3: CASSQRGGLGAGPYNEQFF. CDR3 nucleotide sequence: TGTGCCAGCAGCCAGAGGGGGGGGCTTGGAGCCGGGCCCTACAATGAGCAGTTCTTC.